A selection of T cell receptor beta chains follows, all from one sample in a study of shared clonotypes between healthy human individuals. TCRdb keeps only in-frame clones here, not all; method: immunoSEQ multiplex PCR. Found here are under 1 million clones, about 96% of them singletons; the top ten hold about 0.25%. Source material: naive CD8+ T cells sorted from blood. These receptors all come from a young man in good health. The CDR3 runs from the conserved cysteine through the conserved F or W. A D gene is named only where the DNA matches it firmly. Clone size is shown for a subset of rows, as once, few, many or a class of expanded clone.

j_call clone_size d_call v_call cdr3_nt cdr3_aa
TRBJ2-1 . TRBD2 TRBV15 TGTGCCACCAGCAGAGCCAGCGGGGGGTACAATGAGCAGTTCTTC CATSRASGGYNEQFF
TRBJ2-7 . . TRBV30 TGTGCCTGGAGTGTACTTGGTAGCCTCTCCTACGAGCAGTACTTC CAWSVLGSLSYEQYF
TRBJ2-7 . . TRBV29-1 TGCAGCGTGGGGGACTTCGGCTCCTACGAGCAGTACTTC CSVGDFGSYEQYF
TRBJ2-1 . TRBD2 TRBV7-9 TGTGCCAGCAGCTTTAGACTAGCGGCCTACAATGAGCAGTTCTTC CASSFRLAAYNEQFF
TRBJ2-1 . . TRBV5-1 TGCGCCAGCAGCCCCGGCAACTCCGGATCTGATGAGCAGTTCTTC CASSPGNSGSDEQFF
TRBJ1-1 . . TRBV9 TGTGCCAGCAGCCCTGGGAACACTGAAGCTTTCTTT CASSPGNTEAFF
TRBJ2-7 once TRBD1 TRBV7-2 TGTGCCAGCAGCTTCGGACCGGGACAGGGTGACGAGCAGTACTTC CASSFGPGQGDEQYF
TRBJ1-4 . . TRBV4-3 TGCGCCAGCAGCCACTTGACACGCAACGGCGGTAATGAAAAACTGTTTTTT CASSHLTRNGGNEKLFF
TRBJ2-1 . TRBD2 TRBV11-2 TGTGCCAGCAGCTTAGCTGGGGCGGGAGGAGCGGCCTACAATGAGCAGTTCTTC CASSLAGAGGAAYNEQFF
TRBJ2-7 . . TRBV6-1 TGTGCCAGCAGTGAAGGTCCCTCCTACGAGCAGTACTTC CASSEGPSYEQYF
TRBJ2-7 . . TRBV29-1 TGCAGCGTTGTACAGACGAGCTCCTACGAGCAGTACTTC CSVVQTSSYEQYF
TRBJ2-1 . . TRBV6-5 TGTGCCAGCAGTTACTTCGACAGCGCTAATGAGCAGTTCTTC CASSYFDSANEQFF
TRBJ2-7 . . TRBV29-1 TGCAGCGTCCTTCATTCAGGTTCTCCCTACGAGCAGTACTTC CSVLHSGSPYEQYF
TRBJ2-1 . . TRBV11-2 TGTGCCAGCAGCTTCCGTCGTGAGCAGTTCTTC CASSFRREQFF
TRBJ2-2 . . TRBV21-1 TGTGCCAGCAGCAAAGCGGGGACTCTCTCACCGAGGGAGCTGTTTTTT CASSKAGTLSPRELFF
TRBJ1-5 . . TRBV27 TGTGCCAGCAGTTTATCGGGGGGTGGGGGCAATCAGCCCCAGCATTTT CASSLSGGGGNQPQHF
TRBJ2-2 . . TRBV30 TGTGCCTGGGGCTATGGCACCGGGGAGCTGTTTTTT CAWGYGTGELFF
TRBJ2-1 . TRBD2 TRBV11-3 TGTGCCAGCAGCTTAGATGTGGGAGGGCCTTTCAATGAGCAGTTCTTC CASSLDVGGPFNEQFF
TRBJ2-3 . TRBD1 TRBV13 TGTGCCAGCAGCTCTAGGGATGGGGACAGGGCAACAGATACGCAGTATTTT CASSSRDGDRATDTQYF
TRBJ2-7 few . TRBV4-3 TGCGCCAGCAGCCAAGATGGTGTAAACGAGCAGTACTTC CASSQDGVNEQYF
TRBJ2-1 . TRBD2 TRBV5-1 TGCGCCAGCAGCTTGGAATCTTCGGGCGGGAGTCGGTCCTACAATGAGCAGTTCTTC CASSLESSGGSRSYNEQFF
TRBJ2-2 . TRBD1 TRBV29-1 TGCAGCGCCCTGACAGGGGGGAACACCGGGGAGCTGTTTTTT CSALTGGNTGELFF
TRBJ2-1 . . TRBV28 TGTGCCAGCAGTTTGGGCAGCTCCTACAATGAGCAGTTCTTC CASSLGSSYNEQFF
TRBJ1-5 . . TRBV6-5 TGTGCCAGCACCCAGGGAATCAATCAGCCCCAGCATTTT CASTQGINQPQHF
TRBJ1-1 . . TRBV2 TGTGCCAGCAGTGACGGGTTGGGGTACGGGACTGAAGCTTTCTTT CASSDGLGYGTEAFF
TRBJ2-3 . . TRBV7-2 TGTGCCAGCAGCTTAGTCCACACAGATACGCAGTATTTT CASSLVHTDTQYF
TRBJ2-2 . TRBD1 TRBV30 TGTGCCTGGAGTGGGGGGACAGGTAACACCGGGGAGCTGTTTTTT CAWSGGTGNTGELFF
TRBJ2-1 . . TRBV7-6 TGTGCCAGCATTAACCTCCCCGGACGGCCTTACAATGAGCAGTTCTTC CASINLPGRPYNEQFF
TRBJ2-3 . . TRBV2 TGTGCCAGCAGTGAAGCCTTGAGAGACCGAAGAAAAAATACGCAGTATTTT CASSEALRDRRKNTQYF